These 9 T cell receptor beta chains originate from one sample sequenced in a study of blood T cell repertoires in COVID-19. The assay was immunoSEQ multiplex PCR, and TCRdb's table has in-frame clones only and misses some. There are about 62,000 clones in the sample; roughly 72% occur only once, and 5.5% to 7% lies in the top ten. The sample was peripheral blood. The source of these receptors is a woman aged 45-60 years with active or convalescent COVID-19.

The V gene is TRBV30, the J gene TRBJ2-1, with 12 nucleotides matching TRBD2. Germline CDR1 is GTSNPN and CDR2 is SVGIG (reference sequence). The length of the CDR3 is 15 residues. The J segment lost 6 bases and the V segment lost 4 bases, leaving 7 bases of the junction unmatched. This CDR3 is CAWTSGRAGRNEQFF. CDR3 DNA sequence: TGTGCCTGGACTAGCGGGAGGGCCGGTCGCAATGAGCAGTTCTTC. Complete variable domain (other parts from reference TRBV30 and TRBJ2-1): SQTIHQWPATLVQPVGSPLSLECTVEGTSNPNLYWYRQAAGRGLQLLFYSVGIGQISSEVPQNLSASRPQDRQFILSSKKLLLSDSGFYLCAWTSGRAGRNEQFFGPGTRLTVL.

This clone was found once. The chain couples TRBV24-1 to TRBJ2-1; TRBD2 aligns across 9 bases. CDR3 length: 14 amino acids. Germline CDR1 is KGHDR and CDR2 is SFDVKD. The V and J ends lost 6 bases and 4 bases, in that order; junction bases with no gene match: 3. DNA for the CDR3: TGTGCCACCAGTACGCTAGCGGGGTACAATGAGCAGTTCTTC. As protein: CATSTLAGYNEQFF.

This clone has at least ten counts. The chain joins TRBV7-3 to TRBJ2-3; 7 bases match TRBD2. This CDR3 is 16 amino acids long. Germline CDR1 is SGHTA and CDR2 is FQGTGA. V was pared by 5 bases and J by 4 bases, with 12 bases of the junction left unmatched. The CDR3: CASSNTVAGPADTQYF. The CDR3 nucleotides read TGTGCCAGCAGCAATACCGTAGCGGGCCCCGCAGATACGCAGTATTTT.

The rearrangement uses TRBV11-2 and TRBJ2-7; tentative D call: TRBD2 (5 bases). CDR3 length equals 14 residues. Germline values: CDR1 SGHAT, CDR2 FQNNGV. The V and J ends lost 1 base and 2 bases respectively, with 9 bases between them. As DNA, the CDR3 is TGTGCCAGCAGCTTAGGCGAGGGTCCCTACGAGCAGTACTTC. Residues: CASSLGEGPYEQYF.

V gene TRBV24-1 combines with J gene TRBJ1-1; D not resolved. Germline CDR1 KGHDR, CDR2 SFDVKD. With 3 bases removed from V and 4 bases from J, the gap between germline ends came to 5 bases. CDR3 size: 12 residues. CDR3 sequence reads: CATSDAGTEAFF. The CDR3 coding sequence is TGTGCCACCAGTGATGCGGGCACTGAAGCTTTCTTT.

The V and J genes are TRBV20-1 and TRBJ2-3; 8 bases fit TRBD1. V shed 5 bases and J 8 bases; nucleotides not matched to a gene: 3. The CDR3 runs 11 residues. Germline CDR1 DFQATT, CDR2 SNEGSKA (reference sequence). In DNA form, the CDR3 reads TGCAGTGCTTTGGACAGGGTTACGCAGTATTTT. It is translated as CSALDRVTQYF.

The chain employs TRBV24-1 and TRBJ1-2, with D tentatively TRBD1 (6 bases). Looked up from germline, CDR1 is KGHDR and CDR2 is SFDVKD. The CDR3 contains 13 residues. Trimming removed 4 bases at V and 8 bases at J, with 13 bases between. CDR3 sequence: CATSDSRGYGYTF. Written as DNA, the CDR3 is TGTGCCACCAGTGACTCCAGGGGATACGGCTACACCTTC.

J is TRBJ1-1 and V is TRBV5-1, with 9 bases matching TRBD1. The V gene's germline CDR1 is SGHRS and CDR2 YFSETQ. The CDR3 spans 17 residues. V lost 4 bases and J lost 4; bases outside the gene matches: 14. For the CDR3, the DNA is TGCGCCAGCAGCACTTGGGGACAGGGAACTTCGAGCACTGAAGCTTTCTTT. Amino acids: CASSTWGQGTSSTEAFF.

J is TRBJ1-6 and V is TRBV15; 7 nucleotides line up with TRBD1. This CDR3 has 15 residues. With 2 bases clipped from V and 6 bases from J, the junction kept 4 bases outside the gene matches. Germline V gene lookup returns CDR1 LNHNV and CDR2 YYDKDF (reference sequence). CDR3 protein: CATSRPTGSNSPLHF. The CDR3 DNA is TGTGCCACCAGCAGACCGACAGGGAGTAATTCACCCCTCCACTTT.